This is a list of T cell receptor beta chains from one sample in a study of T cells after yellow fever vaccination. From the 5' RACE reads, TCRdb called clonotypes with MiXCR, one entry per CDR3 protein. The data hold a few hundred thousand distinct CDR3 sequences, with roughly a sixth observed a single time. This material consisted of PBMCs, taken around 5 days after the first yellow fever vaccination. The receptors originated from a man between 18 and 29 years old who received the YFV17D yellow fever vaccine. Each CDR3 is given without its conserved first and last residue. The order of the fields is J gene, V gene, CDR3 protein.

TRBJ1-2 TRBV25-1 GQGCYGYT
TRBJ2-5 TRBV7-2 ASSLGLAGGLGETQY
TRBJ2-1 TRBV6-2/TRBV6-3 ASSYGLAGGSYEQF
TRBJ2-2 TRBV12-3/TRBV12-4 ASSAGSAKTGELF
TRBJ2-4 TRBV6-2/TRBV6-3 ASSPDPSAKNIQY
TRBJ2-3 TRBV4-3 ASSQDWRIERGGTDTQY
TRBJ2-1 TRBV3-1 ASGRGAYNEQF
TRBJ1-2 TRBV5-5 ASSLGLRDGYGYT
TRBJ1-5 TRBV7-8 ARSLGDVYQPQH
TRBJ1-5 TRBV19 ASSISRLNQPQH
TRBJ2-1 TRBV7-8 ASSLWGPGRPYNEQF
TRBJ2-5 TRBV20-1 SASLPDPETQY
TRBJ1-2 TRBV24-1 ATSDPGSSDYGYT
TRBJ2-1 TRBV7-9 ASSLSLQGNEQF
TRBJ2-7 TRBV7-8 ASSLVVPPYEQY
TRBJ1-2 TRBV14 ASSPGAPNYGYT
TRBJ2-3 TRBV4-2 ASSLSLAGTTDTQY
TRBJ1-5 TRBV18 ASSPKQGDQPQH
TRBJ1-1 TRBV7-2 ASGSGGTEAF
TRBJ2-3 TRBV6-2/TRBV6-3 ASTKGLSEDTQY
TRBJ2-3 TRBV4-3 ASSQEMGLPEDTQY
TRBJ2-1 TRBV6-1 ASSVQGQGSKNEQF
TRBJ1-1 TRBV12-3/TRBV12-4 ASSLWEAEAF
TRBJ2-7 TRBV19 ASSIRGQYEQY
TRBJ2-1 TRBV27 ASSTYGGGGEF
TRBJ2-5 TRBV10-3 ATRTGKETQY
TRBJ1-1 TRBV4-3 ASSQDQWGTTEAF
TRBJ2-3 TRBV5-1 ASSTPEGADTQY
TRBJ2-1 TRBV15 ATSRDPTAYNEQF
TRBJ2-2 TRBV6-2/TRBV6-3 ASSAGVFTGELF
TRBJ2-3 TRBV4-1 ASNPGGQGRSTDTQY
TRBJ2-5 TRBV5-1 ASRTDGSQETQY
TRBJ2-5 TRBV7-2 ASSYLGVSRQETQY
TRBJ2-1 TRBV12-3/TRBV12-4 ASSFLLAGAEQF
TRBJ2-3 TRBV4-2 ASSQDSSGGPLTQY
TRBJ2-1 TRBV15 ATSGLGRLAGSSYNEQF
TRBJ1-1 TRBV5-1 ASSSRQGVKNTEAF
TRBJ2-1 TRBV4-3 ASSRERSSYNEQF
TRBJ2-7 TRBV13 ASSPSGKGRYEQY
TRBJ2-2 TRBV7-9 ASIQGGHWNTGELF
TRBJ2-5 TRBV7-2 ASSLLLETQY
TRBJ2-2 TRBV6-1 ASSEVPNTGELF
TRBJ1-3 TRBV15 ATSRAPGSGNTIY
TRBJ1-5 TRBV20-1 SARVTTGGQPQH
TRBJ1-1 TRBV14 ASSRLRGNTEAF
TRBJ2-3 TRBV7-8 ASSLLGLAGGFSDTQY
TRBJ2-5 TRBV5-1 ASRVSGGVWTQY
TRBJ2-2 TRBV6-5 ASTQYTGELF
TRBJ2-1 TRBV28 ASSIDYRGTEQF
TRBJ1-6 TRBV12-3/TRBV12-4 ASSEEGNSPLH
TRBJ1-2 TRBV5-4 ASSLTSQVYGYT